This note documents a single T cell receptor (beta chain) sequence. Antigen specificity is unknown. Original methodology: Out-of-frame sequences were removed, leaving about 2.2 million distinct TCRbeta sequences. Clones were sequenced by immunoSEQ multiplex PCR, and TCRdb holds only the in-frame ones, with some missing. The V and J calls and the clone size are those of that table, but D and trimming were determined from the DNA. The sample includes about 60,000 clones, around 85% of them seen just once. The sort gate was single viable CD3+CD4+CD8-CD45RO+ cells for memory CD4+ T cells. Total CD4+ T cells were enriched by CD4 positive selection. Germline V gives CDR1 MNHEY, CDR2 SMNVEV (reference sequence). The V gene lost 6 bases and the J gene lost 0 bases, with 7 bases spanning the gap. This CDR3 is 13 amino acids long. The record originates from a study of memory CD4+ T cells and cytomegalovirus serostatus. Study overall: Of the healthy Belgian adults, 9 were CMV seropositive and approximately 25 seronegative. Findings and caveats of the study: CD4+ memory repertoires contained 67 of 164 reported CMV TCRbeta sequences.

The sequence derives from an adult in good health and CMV-seronegative. The sample taken for sequencing was memory CD4+ T cells from blood. This chain links TRBV27 with TRBJ2-3; D is unclear. The CDR3 DNA sequence: TGTGCCAGCAGGACTTCTAGCACAGATACGCAGTATTTT. This sequence encodes CASRTSSTDTQYF.